The present T cell receptor (beta chain) was sequenced within a study of tumor-infiltrating lymphocytes in primary liver carcinoma. Study details: The patient group consisted of men and women aged 30 to 69 years. Stage T1-T3 N0M0 tumors measured 4.2 to 10 cm at most.

Study-wide points: In tumor-adjacent and tumor-blood pairs, overlap was lower than in tumor region pairs. CD4+ and CD8+ repertoires could not be compared in these unsorted bulk samples.

Reverse transcription of approximately 520 ng total RNA with a constant-region primer produced TCR beta cDNA. Libraries covering TCR beta were generated through three nested multiplex PCR rounds (using a slightly modified ARM-PCR). The first two PCR rounds, roughly 10 cycles each, used TRBV1-TRBV30 forward primers and a C-beta reverse primer. TCRdb recomputed calls from the multiplex PCR reads with MiXCR, one row per CDR3 protein. This table has about 210,000 distinct CDR3 sequences, roughly two thirds appearing once. In addition to blood RNA drawn from unsorted whole blood, germline DNA was extracted. This clonotype came up many times. Its cognate antigen is unknown. Germline CDR1 and CDR2: SQVTM and ANQGSEA. After removal of 5 bases from V and 6 bases from J, the junction contained 7 bases not matched to a gene. This CDR3 is 14 amino acids long.

The chain has TRBV29-1 and TRBJ2-1, with 10 bases fitting TRBD1. The specimen sequenced was peripheral blood. This receptor was identified in a woman in her fifties or sixties with primary liver carcinoma and hepatitis B virus infection. The CDR3 sequence: CSVSGTGVSNEQFF. The CDR3 nucleotides are TGCAGCGTTTCCGGGACAGGGGTCTCCAATGAGCAGTTCTTC.